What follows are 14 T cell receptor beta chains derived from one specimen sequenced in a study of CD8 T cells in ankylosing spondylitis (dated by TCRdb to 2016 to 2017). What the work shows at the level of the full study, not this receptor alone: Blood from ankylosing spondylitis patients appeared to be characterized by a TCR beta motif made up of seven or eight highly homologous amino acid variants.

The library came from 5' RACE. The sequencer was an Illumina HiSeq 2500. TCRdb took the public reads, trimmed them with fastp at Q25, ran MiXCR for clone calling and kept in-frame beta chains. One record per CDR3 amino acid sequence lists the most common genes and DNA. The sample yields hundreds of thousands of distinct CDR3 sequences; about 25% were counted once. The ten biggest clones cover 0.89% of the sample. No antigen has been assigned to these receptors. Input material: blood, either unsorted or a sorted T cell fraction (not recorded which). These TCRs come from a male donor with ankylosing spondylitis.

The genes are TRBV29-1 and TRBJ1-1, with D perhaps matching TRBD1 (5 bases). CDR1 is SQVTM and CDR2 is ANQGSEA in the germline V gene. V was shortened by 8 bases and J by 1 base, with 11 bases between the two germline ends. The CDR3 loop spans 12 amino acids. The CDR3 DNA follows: TGCAGCATACGGGACGGGAACACTGAAGCTTTCTTT. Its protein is CSIRDGNTEAFF.

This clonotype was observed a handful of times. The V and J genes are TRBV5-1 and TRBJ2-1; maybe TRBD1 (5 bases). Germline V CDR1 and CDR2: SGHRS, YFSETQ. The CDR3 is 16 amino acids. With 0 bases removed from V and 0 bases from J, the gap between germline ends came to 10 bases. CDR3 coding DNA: TGCGCCAGCAGCTTGGAGGGGCAGAGCTCCTACAATGAGCAGTTCTTC. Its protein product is CASSLEGQSSYNEQFF. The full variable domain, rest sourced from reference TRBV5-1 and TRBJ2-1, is KAGVTQTPRYLIKTRGQQVTLSCSPISGHRSVSWYQQTPGQGLQFLFEYFSETQRNKGNFPGRFSGRQFSNSRSEMNVSTLELGDSALYLCASSLEGQSSYNEQFFGPGTRLTVL.

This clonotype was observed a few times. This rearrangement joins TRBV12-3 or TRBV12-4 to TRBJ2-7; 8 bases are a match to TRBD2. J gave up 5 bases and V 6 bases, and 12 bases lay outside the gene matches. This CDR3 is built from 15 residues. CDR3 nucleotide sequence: TGTGCCAGCAGCCGGGGAGCGGGAGAAGGTAACGAGCAGTACTTC. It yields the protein CASSRGAGEGNEQYF.

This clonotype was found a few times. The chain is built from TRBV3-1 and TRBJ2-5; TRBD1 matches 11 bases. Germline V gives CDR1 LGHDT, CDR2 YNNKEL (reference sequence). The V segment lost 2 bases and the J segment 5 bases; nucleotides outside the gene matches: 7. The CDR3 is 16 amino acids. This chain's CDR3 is CASSQWGQGELETQYF. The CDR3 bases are TGTGCCAGCAGCCAATGGGGACAGGGGGAATTGGAGACCCAGTACTTC.

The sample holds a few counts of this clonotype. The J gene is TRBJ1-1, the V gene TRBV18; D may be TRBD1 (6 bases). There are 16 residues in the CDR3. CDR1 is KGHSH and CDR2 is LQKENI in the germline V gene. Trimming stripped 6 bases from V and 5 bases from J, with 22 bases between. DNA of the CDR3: TGTGCCAGCTCGCCGATCAGCGGGACAATTGGAACTGAAGCTTTCTTT. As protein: CASSPISGTIGTEAFF.

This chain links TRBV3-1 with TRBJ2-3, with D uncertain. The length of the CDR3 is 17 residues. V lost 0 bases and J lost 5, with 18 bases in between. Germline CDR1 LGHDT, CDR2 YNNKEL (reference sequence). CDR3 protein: CASSQEGPDHLGDTQYF. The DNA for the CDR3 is TGTGCCAGCAGCCAAGAAGGGCCGGATCATTTGGGAGATACGCAGTATTTT.

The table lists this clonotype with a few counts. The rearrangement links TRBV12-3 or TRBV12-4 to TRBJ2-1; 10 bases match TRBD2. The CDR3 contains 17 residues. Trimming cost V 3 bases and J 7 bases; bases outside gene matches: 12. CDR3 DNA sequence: TGTGCCAGCAGTTTGTCCACGGGACTAGCGCGCCAAAATGAGCAGTTCTTC. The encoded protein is CASSLSTGLARQNEQFF.

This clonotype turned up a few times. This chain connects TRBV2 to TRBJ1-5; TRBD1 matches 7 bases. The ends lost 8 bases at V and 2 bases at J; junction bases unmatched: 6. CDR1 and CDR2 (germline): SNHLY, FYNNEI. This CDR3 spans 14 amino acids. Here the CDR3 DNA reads TGTGCCAGCGACAGGGATCGGGGCAATCAGCCCCAGCATTTT. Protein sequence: CASDRDRGNQPQHF.

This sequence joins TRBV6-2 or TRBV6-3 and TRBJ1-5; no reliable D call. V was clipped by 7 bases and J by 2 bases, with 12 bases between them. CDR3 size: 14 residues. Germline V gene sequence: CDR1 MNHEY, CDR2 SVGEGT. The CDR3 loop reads CASTQLGGNQPQHF. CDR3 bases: TGTGCCAGCACCCAGTTGGGAGGCAATCAGCCCCAGCATTTT.

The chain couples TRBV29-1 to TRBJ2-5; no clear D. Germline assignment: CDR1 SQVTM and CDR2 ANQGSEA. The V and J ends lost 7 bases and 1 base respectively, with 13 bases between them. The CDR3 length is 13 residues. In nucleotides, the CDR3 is TGCAGCGCCGCAAAAACGGCCCAAGAGACCCAGTACTTC. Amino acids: CSAAKTAQETQYF.

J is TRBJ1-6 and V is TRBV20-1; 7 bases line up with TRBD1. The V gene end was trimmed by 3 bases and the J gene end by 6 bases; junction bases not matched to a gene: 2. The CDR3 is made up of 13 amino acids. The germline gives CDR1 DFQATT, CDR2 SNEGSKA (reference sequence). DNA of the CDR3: TGCAGTGCTAGTCGGGACAGTAATTCACCCCTCCACTTT. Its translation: CSASRDSNSPLHF.

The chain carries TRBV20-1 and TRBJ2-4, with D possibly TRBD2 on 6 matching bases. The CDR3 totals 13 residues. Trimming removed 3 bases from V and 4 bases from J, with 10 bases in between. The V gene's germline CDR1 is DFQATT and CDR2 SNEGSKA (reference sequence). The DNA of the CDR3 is TGCAGTGCTAGGTCGGGGGTGAAAAACATTCAGTACTTC. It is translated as CSARSGVKNIQYF.

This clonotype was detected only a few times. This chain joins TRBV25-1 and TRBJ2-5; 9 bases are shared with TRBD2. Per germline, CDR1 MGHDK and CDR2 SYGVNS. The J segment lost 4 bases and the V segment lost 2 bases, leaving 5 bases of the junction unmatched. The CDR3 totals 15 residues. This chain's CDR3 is CASSERGTSRETQYF. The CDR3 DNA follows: TGTGCCAGCAGTGAAAGGGGGACTAGCAGAGAGACCCAGTACTTC.

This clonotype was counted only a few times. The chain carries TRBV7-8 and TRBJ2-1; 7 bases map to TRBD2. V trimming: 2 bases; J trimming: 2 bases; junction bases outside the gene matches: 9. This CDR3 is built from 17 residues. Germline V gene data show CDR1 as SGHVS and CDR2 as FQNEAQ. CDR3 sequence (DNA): TGTGCCAGCAGCTTAAAGCCGGGAGGTTTACCCTACAATGAGCAGTTCTTC. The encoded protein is CASSLKPGGLPYNEQFF.